These T cell receptor beta chains were read from a single sample in a study of blood T cell repertoires in COVID-19. TCRdb keeps only in-frame clones here, not all; method: immunoSEQ multiplex PCR. The sample yields about 140,000 clones, roughly 86% seen once. Material: peripheral blood. The receptors come from a woman aged 60-75 years with acute or convalescent COVID-19. The CDR3 runs from the conserved cysteine through the conserved F or W. D genes are given only for firm matches. Only part of the rows carry a size: once, few, many, or a class if the clone is expanded.

D gene | J gene | clone size | V gene | CDR3 protein | CDR3 DNA
NA | TRBJ1-2 | NA | TRBV18 | CASSPGGNYGYTF | TGTGCCAGCTCACCGGGAGGGAACTATGGCTACACCTTC
NA | TRBJ2-1 | NA | TRBV5-1 | CASSLVVDNEQFF | TGCGCCAGCAGCTTGGTAGTGGACAATGAGCAGTTCTTC
TRBD1 | TRBJ1-2 | NA | TRBV19 | CASSPYRGNGYTF | TGTGCCAGTAGTCCTTACAGGGGAAATGGCTACACCTTC
TRBD1 | TRBJ1-2 | NA | TRBV10-3 | CAISESKPRDRGPFYGYTF | TGTGCCATCAGTGAGTCGAAGCCCCGAGACAGGGGTCCCTTTTATGGCTACACCTTC
TRBD1 | TRBJ2-1 | NA | TRBV19 | CATQAGQGSYNEQFF | TGTGCCACTCAGGCGGGACAGGGTTCCTACAATGAGCAGTTCTTC
NA | TRBJ1-1 | NA | TRBV5-1 | CASSLRARNTEAFF | TGCGCCAGCAGCTTACGTGCGAGGAACACTGAAGCTTTCTTT
NA | TRBJ2-1 | NA | TRBV19 | CASSPSRESEQFF | TGTGCCAGTAGTCCCTCTAGGGAGAGTGAGCAGTTCTTC
TRBD2 | TRBJ2-1 | NA | TRBV7-3 | CASSIRLAGKNEQFF | TGTGCCAGCAGCATCCGACTAGCGGGGAAGAATGAGCAGTTCTTC
TRBD1 | TRBJ2-5 | NA | TRBV2 | CASRTGWQETQYF | TGTGCCAGCAGGACAGGGTGGCAAGAGACCCAGTACTTC
TRBD1 | TRBJ1-6 | NA | TRBV5-8 | CASSSSGTGLSPLHF | TGTGCCAGCAGCTCCTCCGGGACAGGGTTATCACCCCTCCACTTT
TRBD1 | TRBJ2-7 | once | TRBV19 | CATLDRGPSYEQYF | TGTGCCACCCTGGACAGGGGGCCTTCCTACGAGCAGTACTTC
TRBD2 | TRBJ2-5 | NA | TRBV5-1 | CASSLSGLAGETQYF | TGCGCCAGCAGCTTGTCCGGACTAGCCGGAGAGACCCAGTACTTC
TRBD1 | TRBJ1-2 | NA | TRBV25-1 | CASSERTGGINGYTF | TGTGCCAGCAGTGAGCGGACAGGGGGCATAAATGGCTACACCTTC
NA | TRBJ1-2 | NA | TRBV9 | CASSVTSGSDGYTF | TGTGCCAGCAGCGTTACCTCTGGCAGCGATGGCTACACCTTC
NA | TRBJ2-1 | once | TRBV9 | CASSHRQEVNEQFF | TGTGCCAGCAGCCATCGACAGGAGGTCAATGAGCAGTTCTTC
NA | TRBJ2-3 | NA | TRBV12-3/TRBV12-4 | CASSRTPDTQYF | TGTGCCAGCAGTCGGACACCAGATACGCAGTATTTT
TRBD2 | TRBJ2-1 | NA | TRBV9 | CASSVAQGAGGYNEQFF | TGTGCCAGCAGCGTAGCTCAAGGGGCGGGGGGCTACAATGAGCAGTTCTTC
NA | TRBJ1-4 | NA | TRBV28 | CASSLAGSREKLFF | TGTGCCAGCAGTTTAGCGGGGTCTAGGGAAAAACTGTTTTTT
NA | TRBJ1-2 | NA | TRBV7-2 | CASSFSGESGYTF | TGTGCCAGCAGCTTCTCAGGGGAATCTGGCTACACCTTC
NA | TRBJ2-7 | NA | TRBV15 | CATSRGTSYEQYF | TGTGCCACCAGCAGGGGAACTAGCTACGAGCAGTACTTC
NA | TRBJ1-5 | NA | TRBV7-2 | CASSLSVSNQPQHF | TGTGCCAGCAGCTTGAGTGTAAGCAATCAGCCCCAGCATTTT
TRBD2 | TRBJ2-2 | NA | TRBV11-2 | CASSLDAGGQNTGELFF | TGTGCCAGCAGCTTAGACGCGGGGGGGCAGAACACCGGGGAGCTGTTTTTT
TRBD2 | TRBJ2-3 | NA | TRBV5-4 | CASSLTSGTDTQYF | TGTGCCAGCAGCTTGACTAGCGGTACAGATACGCAGTATTTT
TRBD1 | TRBJ1-4 | NA | TRBV27 | CASSSTGGTLFF | TGTGCCAGCAGTTCAACAGGGGGCACACTGTTTTTT
TRBD1 | TRBJ2-1 | NA | TRBV11-3 | CASSLETGGWDNEQFF | TGTGCCAGCAGCTTAGAAACAGGGGGCTGGGACAATGAGCAGTTCTTC
TRBD1 | TRBJ2-6 | NA | TRBV5-4 | CASSLVYRGSGANVLTF | TGTGCCAGCAGCTTGGTGTACAGGGGTTCTGGGGCCAACGTCCTGACTTTC
TRBD2 | TRBJ2-1 | NA | TRBV5-1 | CASSLRTSGIFSYNEQFF | TGCGCCAGCAGCCTAAGGACTAGCGGGATCTTCTCCTACAATGAGCAGTTCTTC
TRBD1 | TRBJ1-3 | medium-sized | TRBV11-3 | CASSTDRVASGNTIYF | TGTGCCAGCAGCACGGACAGGGTAGCCTCTGGAAACACCATATATTTT
NA | TRBJ1-6 | NA | TRBV6-5 | CASIQGSNSPLHF | TGTGCCAGCATTCAGGGTTCTAATTCACCCCTCCACTTT
TRBD1 | TRBJ2-7 | NA | TRBV11-2 | CASSFDRVKQYF | TGTGCCAGCAGCTTCGACAGGGTCAAGCAGTACTTC
NA | TRBJ1-2 | NA | TRBV15 | CATSPRGSSNYGYTF | TGTGCCACCAGCCCTCGAGGGTCGTCTAACTATGGCTACACCTTC
TRBD2 | TRBJ2-1 | few | TRBV18 | CASSRTSGDNNEQFF | TGTGCCAGCTCGCGGACTAGCGGGGACAACAATGAGCAGTTCTTC
NA | TRBJ2-6 | NA | TRBV7-3 | CASSVPRTASTGANVLTF | TGTGCCAGCAGCGTACCCCGGACAGCGTCTACTGGGGCCAACGTCCTGACTTTC
NA | TRBJ2-7 | NA | TRBV30 | CAYQRAPWEQYF | TGTGCCTACCAGAGGGCCCCTTGGGAGCAGTACTTC
TRBD1 | TRBJ1-2 | NA | TRBV29-1 | CSVTGQANYGYTF | TGCAGCGTCACTGGACAGGCGAATTATGGCTACACCTTC
TRBD2 | TRBJ2-3 | NA | TRBV19 | CASSIAFGGGNTQYF | TGTGCCAGTAGTATAGCCTTCGGCGGGGGGAATACGCAGTATTTT
NA | TRBJ2-1 | NA | TRBV5-4 | CASSLWENEQFF | TGTGCCAGCAGCTTGTGGGAGAATGAGCAGTTCTTC
TRBD1 | TRBJ1-2 | NA | TRBV5-4 | CASSAGQGVLYGYTF | TGTGCCAGCAGCGCAGGACAGGGGGTCCTCTATGGCTACACCTTC
TRBD1 | TRBJ2-1 | once | TRBV7-2 | CASSLIPPFGTGRHEQFF | TGTGCCAGCAGCCTAATCCCCCCATTCGGGACAGGGAGGCATGAGCAGTTCTTC
TRBD2 | TRBJ2-1 | few | TRBV18 | CASSPLQRGGLSYNEQFF | TGTGCCAGCTCACCTTTGCAGCGGGGGGGCCTCTCCTACAATGAGCAGTTCTTC
NA | TRBJ2-1 | few | TRBV4-1 | CASSQVLALEQFF | TGCGCCAGCAGCCAAGTACTAGCTCTGGAGCAGTTCTTC
TRBD2 | TRBJ2-1 | NA | TRBV28 | CASSSSGLAGALEQFF | TGTGCCAGCAGTTCCTCGGGACTAGCGGGAGCCTTGGAGCAGTTCTTC
NA | TRBJ1-1 | NA | TRBV5-5 | CASSSSGVMNTEAFF | TGTGCCAGCAGCTCCTCGGGGGTCATGAACACTGAAGCTTTCTTT
NA | TRBJ1-5 | few | TRBV6-5 | CASSLGQSSNQPQHF | TGTGCCAGCAGCCTAGGACAGTCTAGCAATCAGCCCCAGCATTTT
TRBD1 | TRBJ1-2 | medium-sized | TRBV24-1 | CATSDLPGGEGYTF | TGTGCCACCAGTGATTTGCCAGGGGGCGAGGGCTACACCTTC
NA | TRBJ2-7 | NA | TRBV4-3 | CASSQETGFEQYF | TGCGCCAGCAGCCAGGAGACAGGTTTCGAGCAGTACTTC
NA | TRBJ2-7 | NA | TRBV30 | CAWVGDGRIYEQYF | TGTGCCTGGGTTGGAGATGGTAGGATTTACGAGCAGTACTTC
NA | TRBJ1-2 | many | TRBV30 | CAWSRGAVNYGYTF | TGTGCCTGGAGTCGGGGGGCAGTTAACTATGGCTACACCTTC
TRBD2 | TRBJ2-3 | NA | TRBV10-3 | CAISVLAGGDTDTQYF | TGTGCCATCAGTGTTCTAGCGGGGGGCGACACAGATACGCAGTATTTT
NA | TRBJ2-7 | NA | TRBV10-3 | CAIRLQGTYEQYF | TGTGCCATCAGGTTGCAGGGCACCTACGAGCAGTACTTC